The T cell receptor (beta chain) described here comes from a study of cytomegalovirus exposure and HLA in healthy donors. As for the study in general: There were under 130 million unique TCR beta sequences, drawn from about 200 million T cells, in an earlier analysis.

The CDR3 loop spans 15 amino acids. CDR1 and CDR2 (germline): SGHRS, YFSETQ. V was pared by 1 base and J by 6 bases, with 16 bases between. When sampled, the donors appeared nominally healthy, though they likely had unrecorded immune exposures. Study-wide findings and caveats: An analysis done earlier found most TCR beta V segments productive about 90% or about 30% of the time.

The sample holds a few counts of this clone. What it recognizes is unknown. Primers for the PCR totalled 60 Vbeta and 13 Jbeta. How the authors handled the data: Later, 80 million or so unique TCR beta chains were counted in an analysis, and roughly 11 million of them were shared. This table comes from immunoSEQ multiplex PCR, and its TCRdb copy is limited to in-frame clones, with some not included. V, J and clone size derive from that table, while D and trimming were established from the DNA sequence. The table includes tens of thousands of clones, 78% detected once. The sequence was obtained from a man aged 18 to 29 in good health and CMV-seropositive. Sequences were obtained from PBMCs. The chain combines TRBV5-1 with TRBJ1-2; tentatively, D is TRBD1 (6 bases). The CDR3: CASSLYSGQNNGYTF. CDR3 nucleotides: TGCGCCAGCAGCTTGTATTCAGGACAGAATAATGGCTACACCTTC.